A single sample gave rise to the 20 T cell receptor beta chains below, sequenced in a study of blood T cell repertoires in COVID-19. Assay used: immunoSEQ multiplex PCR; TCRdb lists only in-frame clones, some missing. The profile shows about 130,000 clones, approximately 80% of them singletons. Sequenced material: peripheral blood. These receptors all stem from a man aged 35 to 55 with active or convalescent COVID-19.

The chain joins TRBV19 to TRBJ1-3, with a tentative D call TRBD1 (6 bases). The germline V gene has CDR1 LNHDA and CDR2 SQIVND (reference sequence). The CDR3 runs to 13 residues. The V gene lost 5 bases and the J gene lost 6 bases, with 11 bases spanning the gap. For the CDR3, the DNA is TGTGCCAGTAGTTCACAGGGTACAAACACCATATATTTT. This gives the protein CASSSQGTNTIYF.

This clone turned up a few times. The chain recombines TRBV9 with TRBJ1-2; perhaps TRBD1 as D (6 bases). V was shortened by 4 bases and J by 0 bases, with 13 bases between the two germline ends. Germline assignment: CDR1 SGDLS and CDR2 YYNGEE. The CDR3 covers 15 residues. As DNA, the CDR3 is TGTGCCAGCAGCCCCACCGGACAGACTAACTATGGCTACACCTTC. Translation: CASSPTGQTNYGYTF.

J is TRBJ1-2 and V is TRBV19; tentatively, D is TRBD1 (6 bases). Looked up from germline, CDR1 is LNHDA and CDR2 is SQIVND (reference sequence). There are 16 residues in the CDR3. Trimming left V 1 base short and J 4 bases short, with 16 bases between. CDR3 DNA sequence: TGTGCCAGTAGTATAGCAGCGGACAGAGCAGTCTATGGCTACACCTTC. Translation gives CASSIAADRAVYGYTF.

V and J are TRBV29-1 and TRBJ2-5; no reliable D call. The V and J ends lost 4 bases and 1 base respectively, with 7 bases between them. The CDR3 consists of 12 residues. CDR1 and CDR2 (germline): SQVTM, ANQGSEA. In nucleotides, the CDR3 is TGCAGCGTTGGGAACAGCCAAGAGACCCAGTACTTC. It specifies CSVGNSQETQYF.

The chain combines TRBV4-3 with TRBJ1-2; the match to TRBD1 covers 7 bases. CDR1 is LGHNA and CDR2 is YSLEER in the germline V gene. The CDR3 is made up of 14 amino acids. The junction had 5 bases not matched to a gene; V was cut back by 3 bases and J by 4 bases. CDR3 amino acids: CASSQDRDSYGYTF. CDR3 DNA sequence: TGCGCCAGCAGCCAGGATAGGGACAGCTATGGCTACACCTTC.

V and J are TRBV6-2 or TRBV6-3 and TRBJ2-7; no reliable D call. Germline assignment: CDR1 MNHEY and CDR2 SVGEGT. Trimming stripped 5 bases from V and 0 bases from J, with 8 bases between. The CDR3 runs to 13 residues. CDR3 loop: CASSPKSSYEQYF. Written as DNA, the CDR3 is TGTGCCAGCAGTCCGAAGAGCTCCTACGAGCAGTACTTC.

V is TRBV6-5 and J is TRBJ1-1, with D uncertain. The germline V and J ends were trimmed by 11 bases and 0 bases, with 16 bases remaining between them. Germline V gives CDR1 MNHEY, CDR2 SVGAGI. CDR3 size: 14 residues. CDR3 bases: TGTGCCCTAAAGGAGAGATTTATGAACACTGAAGCTTTCTTT. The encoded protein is CALKERFMNTEAFF.

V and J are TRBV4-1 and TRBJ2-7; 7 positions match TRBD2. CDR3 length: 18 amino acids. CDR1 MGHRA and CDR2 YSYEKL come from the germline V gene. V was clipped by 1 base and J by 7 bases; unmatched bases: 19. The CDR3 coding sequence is TGCGCCAGCAGCCAAGCGGGCGGGAGCGGGAACCTTTTGGGGGAGCAGTACTTC. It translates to CASSQAGGSGNLLGEQYF.

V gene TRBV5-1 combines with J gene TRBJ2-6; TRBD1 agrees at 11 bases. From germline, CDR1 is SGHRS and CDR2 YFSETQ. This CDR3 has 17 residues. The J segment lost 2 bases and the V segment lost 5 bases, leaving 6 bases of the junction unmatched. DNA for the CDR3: TGCGCCAGCAGTTCCGGACAGGGGGCTGCTGGGGCCAACGTCCTGACTTTC. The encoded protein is CASSSGQGAAGANVLTF. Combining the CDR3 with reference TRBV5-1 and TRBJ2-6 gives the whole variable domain KAGVTQTPRYLIKTRGQQVTLSCSPISGHRSVSWYQQTPGQGLQFLFEYFSETQRNKGNFPGRFSGRQFSNSRSEMNVSTLELGDSALYLCASSSGQGAAGANVLTFGAGSRLTVL.

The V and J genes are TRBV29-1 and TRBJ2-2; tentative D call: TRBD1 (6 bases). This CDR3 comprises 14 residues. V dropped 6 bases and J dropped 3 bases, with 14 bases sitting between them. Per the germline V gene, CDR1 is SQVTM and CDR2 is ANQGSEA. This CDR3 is CSVPGHTDTGELFF. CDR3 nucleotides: TGCAGCGTACCGGGACATACTGACACCGGGGAGCTGTTTTTT.

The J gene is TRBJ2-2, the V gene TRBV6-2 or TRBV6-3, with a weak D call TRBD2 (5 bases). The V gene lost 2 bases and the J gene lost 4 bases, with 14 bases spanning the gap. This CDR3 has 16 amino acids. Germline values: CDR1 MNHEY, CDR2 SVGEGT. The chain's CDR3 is CASSYPDSSGTGELFF. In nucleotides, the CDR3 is TGTGCCAGCAGTTACCCGGACTCATCGGGCACCGGGGAGCTGTTTTTT.

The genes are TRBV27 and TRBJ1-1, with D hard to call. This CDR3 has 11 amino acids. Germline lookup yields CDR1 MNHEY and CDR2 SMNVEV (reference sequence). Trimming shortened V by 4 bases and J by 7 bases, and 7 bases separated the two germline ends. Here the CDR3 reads CASSSRNEAFF. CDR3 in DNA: TGTGCCAGCAGTTCCCGTAATGAAGCTTTCTTT.

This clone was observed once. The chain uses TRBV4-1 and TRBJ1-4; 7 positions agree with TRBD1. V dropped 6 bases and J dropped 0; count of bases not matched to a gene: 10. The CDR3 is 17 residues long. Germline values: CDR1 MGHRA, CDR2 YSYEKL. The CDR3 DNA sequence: TGCGCCAGCAGACGTGGACAGGCCAGGTCAACTAATGAAAAACTGTTTTTT. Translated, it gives CASRRGQARSTNEKLFF.

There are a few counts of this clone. CDR3 protein: CASSGGGGRGNSPLHF. The CDR3 coding sequence is TGTGCCAGCAGTGGTGGGGGAGGCCGTGGTAATTCACCCCTCCACTTT. V usage is TRBV6-1 and J usage is TRBJ1-6; a weak D match, TRBD1 (5 bases). With 4 bases removed from V and 6 bases from J, the gap between germline ends came to 16 bases. Germline CDR1 reads MNHNS; CDR2 reads SASEGT. This CDR3 comprises 16 residues.

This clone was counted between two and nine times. The CDR3 sequence: CASGPAGVNTEAFF. CDR3 nucleotides: TGTGCCAGTGGTCCAGCGGGAGTGAACACTGAAGCTTTCTTT. The chain couples TRBV19 to TRBJ1-1; no clear D. Germline V gene data show CDR1 as LNHDA and CDR2 as SQIVND (reference sequence). The CDR3 totals 14 residues. With 8 bases removed from V and 0 bases from J, the gap between germline ends came to 13 bases.

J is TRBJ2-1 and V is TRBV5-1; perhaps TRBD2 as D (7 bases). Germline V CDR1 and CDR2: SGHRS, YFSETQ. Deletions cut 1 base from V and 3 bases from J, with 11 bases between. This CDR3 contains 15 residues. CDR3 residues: CASSLRGGGYNEQFF. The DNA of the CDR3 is TGCGCCAGCAGCTTGAGGGGAGGGGGCTACAATGAGCAGTTCTTC.

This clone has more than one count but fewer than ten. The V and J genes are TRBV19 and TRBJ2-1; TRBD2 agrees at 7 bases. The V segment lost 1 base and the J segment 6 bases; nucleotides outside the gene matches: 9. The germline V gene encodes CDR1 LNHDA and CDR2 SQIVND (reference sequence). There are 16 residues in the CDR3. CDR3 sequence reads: CASSIGGSGTINEQFF. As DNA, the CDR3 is TGTGCCAGTAGTATAGGAGGGAGCGGGACCATCAATGAGCAGTTCTTC.

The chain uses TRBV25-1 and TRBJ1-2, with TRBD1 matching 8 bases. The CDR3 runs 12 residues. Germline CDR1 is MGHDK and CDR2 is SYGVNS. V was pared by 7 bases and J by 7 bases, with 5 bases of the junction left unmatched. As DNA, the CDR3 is TGTGCCAGCACTGACAGGGGTACTGGCTACACCTTC. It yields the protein CASTDRGTGYTF.

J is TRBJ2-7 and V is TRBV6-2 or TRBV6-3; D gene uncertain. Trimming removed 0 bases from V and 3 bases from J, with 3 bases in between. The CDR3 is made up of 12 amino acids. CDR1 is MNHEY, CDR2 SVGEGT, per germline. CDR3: CASSYSSYEQYF. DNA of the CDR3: TGTGCCAGCAGTTACTCGAGCTACGAGCAGTACTTC.

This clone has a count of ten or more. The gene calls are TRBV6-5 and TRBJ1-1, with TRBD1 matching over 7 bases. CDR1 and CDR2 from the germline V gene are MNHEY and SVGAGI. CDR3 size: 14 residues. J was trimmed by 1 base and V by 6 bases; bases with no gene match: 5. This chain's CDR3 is CASSQGQENTEAFF. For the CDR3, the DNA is TGTGCCAGCAGCCAAGGACAGGAGAACACTGAAGCTTTCTTT.